The rows below give T cell receptor beta chains drawn from one sample of a study of CD8 T cells in Susac syndrome. One entry per CDR3 protein results from TCRdb running MiXCR on the immunoSEQ multiplex PCR reads. The table lists some 96,000 distinct CDR3 sequences, 85% to 95% of them singletons, with about 0.28% in the top ten. The sequenced material came from CD4+ T cells from PBMCs. Receptors originate from a human donor with Susac syndrome. Each CDR3 is given with its conserved first and last residue. The D gene is left open where the match is weak. Rows give clone size only sometimes, using once, few, many, or a class for an expanded clone.

d_call clone_size j_call v_call cdr3_aa cdr3_nt
. . TRBJ2-4 TRBV20-1 CLNYRRIQYF TGCCTCAATTATAGGAGAATTCAGTACTTC
. . TRBJ2-3 TRBV5-1 CASSPGSSGGRTDTQYF TGCGCCAGCAGCCCGGGCTCTTCCGGGGGGCGTACAGATACGCAGTATTTT
TRBD1 . TRBJ2-7 TRBV6-5 CASSFRGTYEQYF TGTGCCAGCAGTTTCAGGGGGACCTACGAGCAGTACTTC
. . TRBJ1-6 TRBV21-1 CASSKPWSATPNSPLHF TGTGCCAGCAGCAAACCCTGGAGTGCCACCCCTAATTCACCCCTCCACTTT
. . TRBJ1-2 TRBV9 CASSVGVGGTYGYTF TGTGCCAGCAGCGTAGGTGTAGGGGGAACATATGGCTACACCTTC
. . TRBJ1-1 TRBV20-1 CSAQTGRNTEAFF TGCAGTGCTCAAACAGGGCGGAACACTGAAGCTTTCTTT
. once TRBJ1-5 TRBV7-2 CASSLGPGGNQPQHF TGTGCCAGCAGCTTAGGACCGGGGGGCAATCAGCCCCAGCATTTT
TRBD1 . TRBJ2-1 TRBV5-1 CASRYDVGTGVNEQFF TGCGCCAGCAGATACGACGTTGGGACAGGGGTGAATGAGCAGTTCTTC
TRBD2 . TRBJ2-1 TRBV25-1 CASSGGLAGTNEQFF TGTGCCAGCAGTGGGGGACTAGCGGGGACCAATGAGCAGTTCTTC
. . TRBJ2-7 TRBV7-9 CASSLSPYEQYF TGTGCCAGCAGCTTATCCCCCTACGAGCAGTACTTC
. . TRBJ2-7 TRBV6-2/TRBV6-3 CASSYSDNYEQYF TGTGCCAGCAGTTACTCGGACAACTACGAGCAGTACTTC
TRBD2 . TRBJ2-5 TRBV19 CASSIGTSGAETQYF TGTGCCAGTAGTATCGGGACTAGCGGGGCGGAGACCCAGTACTTC
. . TRBJ2-1 TRBV25-1 CASSWVAAGEQFF TGTGCCAGCAGCTGGGTAGCGGCGGGTGAGCAGTTCTTC
. . TRBJ2-3 TRBV12-3/TRBV12-4 CASSPGLSTDTQYF TGTGCCAGCAGTCCGGGACTCAGCACAGATACGCAGTATTTT
. . TRBJ2-6 TRBV30 CAWTRGVPGANVLTF TGTGCCTGGACCCGAGGGGTTCCTGGGGCCAACGTCCTGACTTTC
. . TRBJ1-4 TRBV5-5 CASQRTADEKLFF TGTGCCAGCCAGCGGACGGCAGATGAAAAACTGTTTTTT
. . TRBJ1-2 TRBV9 CASSVDREPRYGYTF TGTGCCAGCAGCGTAGACAGGGAACCCCGCTATGGCTACACCTTC
TRBD1 once TRBJ1-5 TRBV5-1 CASSFGTGDQPQHF TGCGCCAGCAGCTTCGGGACAGGGGATCAGCCCCAGCATTTT
. once TRBJ1-4 TRBV3-1 CATANPNEKLFF TGTGCCACCGCCAATCCCAATGAAAAACTGTTTTTT
. . TRBJ1-1 TRBV27 CASRRGKSNTEAFF TGTGCCAGCAGAAGGGGCAAGTCGAACACTGAAGCTTTCTTT
TRBD1 . TRBJ2-2 TRBV25-1 CASSESDRGRTGELFF TGTGCCAGCAGTGAATCGGACAGGGGGCGCACCGGGGAGCTGTTTTTT
. . TRBJ2-7 TRBV20-1 CSACRDFQGSYEQYF TGCAGTGCTTGCAGGGACTTCCAAGGCTCCTACGAGCAGTACTTC
. . TRBJ1-5 TRBV6-6 CASNRDGSNQPQHF TGTGCCAGCAACCGGGACGGAAGCAATCAGCCCCAGCATTTT
. . TRBJ2-5 TRBV20-1 CSARDIGVETQYF TGCAGTGCTAGAGATATAGGGGTAGAGACCCAGTACTTC
TRBD2 . TRBJ2-1 TRBV3-1 CASSHSGGYNEQFF TGTGCCAGCAGCCATAGCGGGGGGTACAATGAGCAGTTCTTC
. . TRBJ2-5 TRBV3-1 CASSQGTQYF TGTGCCAGCAGCCAGGGGACCCAGTACTTC
. once TRBJ2-7 TRBV14 CASTPRPDTSYEQYF TGTGCCAGCACCCCCAGGCCGGACACATCCTACGAGCAGTACTTC
TRBD1 . TRBJ2-4 TRBV18 CASSPQRTGTENIQYF TGTGCCAGCTCACCCCAGAGGACCGGGACAGAAAACATTCAGTACTTC
TRBD2 . TRBJ2-5 TRBV5-4 CASSTLAGGPPETQYF TGTGCCAGCAGCACCCTAGCGGGGGGGCCCCCAGAGACCCAGTACTTC
TRBD1 . TRBJ1-5 TRBV28 CASREGTGWQPQHF TGTGCCAGCAGAGAAGGGACAGGCTGGCAGCCCCAGCATTTT
. . TRBJ1-1 TRBV20-1 CSARVPHTDTEAFF TGCAGTGCTAGAGTTCCTCATACCGACACTGAAGCTTTCTTT
. . TRBJ1-1 TRBV7-2 CASSLAVREAFF TGTGCCAGCAGCTTAGCGGTCAGAGAAGCTTTCTTT
. . TRBJ2-7 TRBV3-2 CASPVEQYF TGTGCCAGCCCCGTTGAGCAGTACTTC
. once TRBJ2-5 TRBV29-1 CSVALSYQETQYF TGCAGCGTTGCTCTTTCGTACCAAGAGACCCAGTACTTC
. . TRBJ1-1 TRBV4-1 CASSGVGFFMNTEAFF TGCGCCAGCAGCGGCGTCGGATTCTTCATGAACACTGAAGCTTTCTTT
. . TRBJ2-7 TRBV30 CAWTGMAEQYF TGTGCCTGGACCGGGATGGCCGAGCAGTACTTC
. . TRBJ1-6 TRBV3-1 CASSQARDNSPLHF TGTGCCAGCAGCCAAGCCAGGGATAATTCACCCCTCCACTTT
. . TRBJ1-3 TRBV25-1 CASSDSQLYHTIYF TGTGCCAGCAGTGATTCACAGCTCTACCACACCATATATTTT
TRBD2 . TRBJ2-2 TRBV29-1 CSAGSGVGTGELFF TGCAGCGCCGGTAGCGGGGTGGGCACCGGGGAGCTGTTTTTT
. . TRBJ1-1 TRBV3-1 CASSWDTMNTEAFF TGTGCCAGCAGTTGGGACACGATGAACACTGAAGCTTTCTTT
. . TRBJ1-1 TRBV29-1 CSGGVREAFF TGCAGCGGAGGGGTGAGGGAAGCTTTCTTT
. . TRBJ2-7 TRBV19 CASRPLFSSSYEQYF TGTGCCAGTAGACCTCTATTCAGTTCCTCCTACGAGCAGTACTTC
. . TRBJ1-5 TRBV2 CASMATPDQPQHF TGTGCCAGCATGGCGACCCCCGATCAGCCCCAGCATTTT
. once TRBJ2-5 TRBV5-1 CASSLARVQKETQYF TGCGCCAGCAGCTTGGCGAGGGTCCAGAAAGAGACCCAGTACTTC
. once TRBJ2-1 TRBV12-3/TRBV12-4 CASIPRQQNNEQFF TGTGCCAGCATTCCGAGACAGCAGAACAATGAGCAGTTCTTC
. . TRBJ2-6 TRBV19 CASTWGSGANVLTF TGTGCCAGTACGTGGGGGAGTGGGGCCAACGTCCTGACTTTC
TRBD1 . TRBJ2-5 TRBV23-1 CASSQTRRDRQRTQYF TGCGCCAGCAGTCAAACCAGACGGGACAGGCAGCGGACCCAGTACTTC
. . TRBJ1-4 TRBV15 CATSTEMGSSNEKLFF TGTGCCACCAGCACGGAGATGGGGAGCTCCAATGAAAAACTGTTTTTT
. . TRBJ1-2 TRBV30 CAWSAGHVYTF TGTGCCTGGAGTGCCGGACACGTCTACACCTTC
. . TRBJ2-1 TRBV27 CASSLFSGGIYEQFF TGTGCCAGCAGCCTCTTTTCAGGGGGGATATATGAGCAGTTCTTC
. . TRBJ1-2 TRBV20-1 CSASPGGVNYGYTF TGCAGTGCTAGCCCGGGAGGAGTTAACTATGGCTACACCTTC
TRBD1 . TRBJ1-2 TRBV9 CASSDGGQPVYGYTF TGTGCCAGCAGCGATGGGGGACAGCCAGTCTATGGCTACACCTTC
. . TRBJ1-6 TRBV12-3/TRBV12-4 CASTSDRGPSSPLHF TGTGCCAGCACCTCCGATCGGGGTCCTAGTTCACCCCTCCACTTT